This T cell receptor (beta chain) was obtained from a study of beta chain features in type 1 diabetes. Expressed TCRB transcripts were sequenced because the isolated RNA had all been reverse transcribed beforehand. Clones were read by immunoSEQ multiplex PCR, and TCRdb kept only the in-frame ones, dropping some. The sample records more than 300,000 clones, around 12% being singletons. This clone showed up just a few times. The antigen remains unidentified. Donors underwent one heparinised blood draw, 100 to 150 mL on average. Germline values: CDR1 SQVTM, CDR2 ANQGSEA. The CDR3 consists of 12 residues. V lost 7 bases to trimming and J lost 0 bases, with 7 bases between them. Findings of the study overall: Among patients with Type 1 diabetes, TCRB CDR3s were moderately but significantly shorter in every one of the four CD4+ subsets.

Sequenced material: naive CD4+ T cells from blood. This sequence was found in a woman under 30 with type 1 diabetes. The rearrangement uses TRBV29-1 and TRBJ1-5; D ambiguous. CDR3 loop: CSATYSNQPQHF. The CDR3 DNA reads TGCAGCGCCACTTATAGCAATCAGCCCCAGCATTTT.